This T cell receptor (beta chain) appears in the sequencing data of a study of Ad26.COV2.S vaccination and SARS-CoV-2 variants. A single count supports this clone. Treatment here: approximately 18 received Ad26.COV2.S at low or high dose, single or two shots; a few received placebo; per-sample allocation not given. The study sampled participants on day 63 after the first vaccine or placebo injection. Profiling relied on immunoSEQ multiplex PCR, and the TCRdb table lists in-frame clones only, not all of them. The sample has more than 350,000 clones, about nine tenths seen once; the top ten hold 12%. CDR3 length equals 15 residues. The ends were cut back, 7 bases at V and 2 bases at J, with 17 bases in the middle. From germline, CDR1 is LNHDA and CDR2 SQIVND (reference sequence).

The sequence was collected from a person between 18 and 65 years old who received the Ad26.COV2.S COVID-19 vaccine or a placebo. Specimen: peripheral blood, collected in a trial of Ad26.COV2.S vaccine versus placebo. The genes are TRBV19 and TRBJ1-2; D may be TRBD1 (6 bases). The CDR3 protein is CASNQGHGGNYGYTF. DNA of the CDR3: TGTGCCAGTAACCAGGGACACGGAGGGAACTATGGCTACACCTTC. Complete variable domain (other parts from reference TRBV19 and TRBJ1-2): DGGITQSPKYLFRKEGQNVTLSCEQNLNHDAMYWYRQDPGQGLRLIYYSQIVNDFQKGDIAEGYSVSREKKESFPLTVTSAQKNPTAFYLCASNQGHGGNYGYTFGSGTRLTVV.